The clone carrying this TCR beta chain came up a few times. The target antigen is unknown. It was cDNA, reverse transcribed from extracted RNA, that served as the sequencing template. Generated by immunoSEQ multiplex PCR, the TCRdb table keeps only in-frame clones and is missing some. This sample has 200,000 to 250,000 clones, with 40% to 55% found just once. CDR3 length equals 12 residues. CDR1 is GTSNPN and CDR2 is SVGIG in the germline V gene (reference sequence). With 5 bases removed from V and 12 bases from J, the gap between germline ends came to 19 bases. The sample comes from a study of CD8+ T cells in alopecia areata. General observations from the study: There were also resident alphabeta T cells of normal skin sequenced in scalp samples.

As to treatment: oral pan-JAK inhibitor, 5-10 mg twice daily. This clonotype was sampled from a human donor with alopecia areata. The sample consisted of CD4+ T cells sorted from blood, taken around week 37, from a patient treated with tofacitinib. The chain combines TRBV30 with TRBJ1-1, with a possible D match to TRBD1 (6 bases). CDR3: CAWDRPTPGTFF. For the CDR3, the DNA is TGTGCCTGGGACAGGCCCACACCTGGGACTTTCTTT.